This T cell receptor beta chain came from a study of blood T cell repertoires in COVID-19. In the study overall: Researchers got acute and convalescent COVID-19 samples from the United States, Italy and Spain. Nucleic acid was either cDNA or gDNA, and it came from T cells, B-cell-depleted T cells, or PBMCs.

Per the original methods: Amplification of reference gene primers provided the estimated nucleated cell counts. Sequencing used immunoSEQ multiplex PCR; TCRdb keeps in-frame clones, though not all of them. From that table come the V and J calls and clone size; the DNA was used to work out D and trimming. The repertoire consists of roughly 380,000 clones, with roughly 86% occurring once and the leading ten covering roughly 1.1%. Germline CDR1 and CDR2: SGHRS and YFSETQ. This CDR3 has 16 amino acids. The V gene lost 0 bases and the J gene lost 3 bases, with 12 bases spanning the gap. The source is a human donor with acute or convalescent COVID-19. The donor label of this sample is uncertain. V gene TRBV5-1 combines with J gene TRBJ2-2, with a tentative D call TRBD1 (5 bases). Sequencing was done on a sample of peripheral blood. The CDR3 protein is CASSLAVGHDTGELFF. The CDR3 DNA is TGCGCCAGCAGCTTGGCGGTGGGGCACGACACCGGGGAGCTGTTTTTT.